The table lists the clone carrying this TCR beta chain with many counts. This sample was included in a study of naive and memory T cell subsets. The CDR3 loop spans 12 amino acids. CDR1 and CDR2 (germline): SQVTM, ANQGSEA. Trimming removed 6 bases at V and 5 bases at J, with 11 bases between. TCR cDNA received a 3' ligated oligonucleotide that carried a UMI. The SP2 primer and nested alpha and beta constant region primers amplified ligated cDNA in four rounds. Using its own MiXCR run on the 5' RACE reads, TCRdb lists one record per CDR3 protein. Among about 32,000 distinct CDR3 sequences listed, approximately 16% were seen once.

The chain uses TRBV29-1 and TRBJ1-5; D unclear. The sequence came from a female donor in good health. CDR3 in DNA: TGCAGCGTCGGTCGGGGTCATCAGCCCCAGCATTTT. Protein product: CSVGRGHQPQHF. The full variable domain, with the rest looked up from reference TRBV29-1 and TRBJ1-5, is SAVISQKPSRDICQRGTSLTIQCQVDSQVTMMFWYRQQPGQSLTLIATANQGSEATYESGFVIDKFPISRPNLTFSTLTVSNMSPEDSSIYLCSVGRGHQPQHFGDGTRLSIL.